Following are 7 T cell receptor beta chains from one sample sequenced in a study of OX40 agonist ivuxolimab in advanced cancers. Produced via immunoSEQ multiplex PCR; TCRdb's table is partial and in-frame only. In the table there are 84,000 or so clones, roughly 82% of which are singletons. The sequences come from CD4+ or CD8+ T cells sorted from blood, collected in a trial of the OX40 agonist ivuxolimab. These receptor sequences come from an adult with an advanced solid tumor such as melanoma, head and neck, liver or kidney cancer.

The V and J genes are TRBV10-3 and TRBJ2-2; D is possibly TRBD1 (5 bases). This CDR3 is built from 15 residues. From germline, CDR1 is ENHRY and CDR2 SYGVKD. V dropped 7 bases and J dropped 4 bases, with 16 bases sitting between them. The CDR3 DNA reads TGTGCCATCACCAGGACACATACGTCCACCGGGGAGCTGTTTTTT. It codes for CAITRTHTSTGELFF.

This clone appeared a few times. The rearrangement joins TRBV7-6 to TRBJ2-5; D is ambiguous. Germline lookup yields CDR1 SGHVS and CDR2 FNYEAQ. The CDR3 is 13 amino acids. Trimming removed 0 bases from V and 5 bases from J, with 7 bases in between. The CDR3 region has the DNA TGTGCCAGCAGCTTAGCACAGCCTGAGACCCAGTACTTC. Its protein is CASSLAQPETQYF.

The V and J genes are TRBV28 and TRBJ1-2, with D possibly matching TRBD1 (6 bases). Germline assignment: CDR1 MDHEN and CDR2 SYDVKM. The CDR3 extends over 14 amino acids. The DNA for the CDR3 is TGTGCAGCCGGGCTGGCAGGGGCAGGCTATGGCTACACCTTC. Protein product: CAAGLAGAGYGYTF.

The chain couples TRBV29-1 to TRBJ2-2; D is unclear. The CDR3 contains 15 residues. CDR1 and CDR2 from the germline V gene are SQVTM and ANQGSEA. Trimming stripped 4 bases from V and 6 bases from J, with 18 bases between. The CDR3 nucleotides read TGCAGCGTTGGTGATTTTGCCTCGGGTGCCGGGGAGCTGTTTTTT. Translating gives CSVGDFASGAGELFF.

This clone has only one observation. The chain couples TRBV30 to TRBJ1-1; 8 bases align to TRBD1. Trimming at V came to 5 bases and at J to 4 bases, leaving 15 bases not matched to a gene. Germline V gene data show CDR1 as GTSNPN and CDR2 as SVGIG (reference sequence). The CDR3 covers 16 residues. The CDR3 protein is CAWLNHWTGYGTEAFF. As DNA, the CDR3 is TGTGCCTGGTTAAACCACTGGACAGGGTATGGCACTGAAGCTTTCTTT.

The rearrangement uses TRBV28 and TRBJ1-1; D call uncertain. V dropped 1 base and J dropped 4 bases, with 10 bases sitting between them. Germline V gene sequence: CDR1 MDHEN, CDR2 SYDVKM. The CDR3 length is 14 residues. CDR3 DNA sequence: TGTGCCAGCAGTTTATCAGAAAGGGTCACTGAAGCTTTCTTT. Translation gives CASSLSERVTEAFF.

The V call is TRBV2, the J call TRBJ1-3; weak D call: TRBD1 (5 bases). Germline CDR1 and CDR2: SNHLY and FYNNEI. V was trimmed by 5 bases and J by 2 bases, leaving 13 bases between them. This CDR3 region has 15 residues. The CDR3: CASSPDTGPGNTIYF. For the CDR3, the DNA is TGTGCCAGCAGTCCGGACACCGGTCCTGGAAACACCATATATTTT.